This T cell receptor beta chain was recorded in a study of shared clonotypes between healthy human individuals. Study summary: For every donor, three CD4 naive, three CD4 memory, two CD8 naive and one CD8 memory plates were used. Study-level findings and limits: Sample collection involved blood only; tissue repertoires are likely different. About 5% of naive CD4 clonotypes were common to several donors.

Germline loops: CDR1 SEHNR, CDR2 FQNEAQ (reference sequence). CDR3 length equals 14 residues. Trimming removed 1 base from V and 1 base from J, with 5 bases in between. Original handling: Filtering differed because ImmunoSEQ produced junction-only sequences that carried no quality scores. Using immunoSEQ multiplex PCR, the repertoire was profiled, and TCRdb retains in-frame clones only, with some absent. The DNA gave D and trimming, while V, J and clone size come from that table. The sample consists of about 750,000 clones, nearly 95% of them appearing once. The naive CD8 subset, CD45RO-negative cells positively selected for CCR7, excluded terminally differentiated effector memory CD45RA+ cells. Concerning this clone itself: The antigen is not known.

This TCR was recovered from a man younger than 45 in good health. Sequencing was carried out using naive CD8+ T cells sorted from blood. The chain combines TRBV7-9 with TRBJ1-5; D perhaps matches TRBD1 (5 bases). The CDR3 reads CASSLGDSNQPQHF. As DNA, the CDR3 is TGTGCCAGCAGCTTAGGGGACAGCAATCAGCCCCAGCATTTT.